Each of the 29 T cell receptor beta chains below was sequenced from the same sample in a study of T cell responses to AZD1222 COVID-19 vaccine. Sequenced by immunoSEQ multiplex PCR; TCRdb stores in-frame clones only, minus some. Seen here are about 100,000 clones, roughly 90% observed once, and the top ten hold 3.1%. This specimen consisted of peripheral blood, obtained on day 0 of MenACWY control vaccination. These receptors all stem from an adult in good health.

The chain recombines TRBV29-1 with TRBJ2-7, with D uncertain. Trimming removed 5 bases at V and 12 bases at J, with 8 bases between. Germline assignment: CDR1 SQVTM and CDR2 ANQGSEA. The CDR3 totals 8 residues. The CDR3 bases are TGCAGCGTTCCCGGGCCGTACTTC. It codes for CSVPGPYF.

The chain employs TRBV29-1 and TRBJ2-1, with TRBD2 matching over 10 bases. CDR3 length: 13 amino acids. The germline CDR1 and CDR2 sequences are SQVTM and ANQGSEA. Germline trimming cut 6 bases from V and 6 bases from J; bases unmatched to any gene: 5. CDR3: CSVTLAGGNEQFF. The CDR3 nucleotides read TGCAGCGTGACGTTAGCGGGGGGCAATGAGCAGTTCTTC.

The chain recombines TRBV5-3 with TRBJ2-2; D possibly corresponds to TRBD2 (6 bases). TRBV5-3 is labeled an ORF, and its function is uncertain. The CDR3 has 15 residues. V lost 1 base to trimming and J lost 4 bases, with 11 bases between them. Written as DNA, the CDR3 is TGTGCCAGAAGCTTGAGCGCGGGGCTCACCGGGGAGCTGTTTTTT. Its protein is CARSLSAGLTGELFF.

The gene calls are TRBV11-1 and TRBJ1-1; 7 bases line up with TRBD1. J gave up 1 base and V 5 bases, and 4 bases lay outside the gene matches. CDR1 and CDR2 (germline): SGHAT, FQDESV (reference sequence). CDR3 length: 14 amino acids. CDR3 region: CASSGRDRNTEAFF. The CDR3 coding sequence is TGTGCCAGCAGCGGACGGGACAGGAACACTGAAGCTTTCTTT. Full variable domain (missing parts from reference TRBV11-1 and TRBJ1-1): EAEVAQSPRYKITEKSQAVAFWCDPISGHATLYWYRQILGQGPELLVQFQDESVVDDSQLPKDRFSAERLKGVDSTLKIQPAELGDSAMYLCASSGRDRNTEAFFGQGTRLTVV.

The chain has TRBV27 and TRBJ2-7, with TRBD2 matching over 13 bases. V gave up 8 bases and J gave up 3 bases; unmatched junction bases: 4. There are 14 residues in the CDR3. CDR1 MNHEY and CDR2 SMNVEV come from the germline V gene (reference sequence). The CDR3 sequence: CASGGTSGIYEQYF. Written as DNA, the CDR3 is TGTGCCAGCGGCGGGACTAGCGGGATCTACGAGCAGTACTTC.

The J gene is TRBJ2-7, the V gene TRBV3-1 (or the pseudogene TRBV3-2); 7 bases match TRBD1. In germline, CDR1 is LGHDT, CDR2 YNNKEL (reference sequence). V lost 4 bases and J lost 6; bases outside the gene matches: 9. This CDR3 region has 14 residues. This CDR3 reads CASSPPGGFGEQYF. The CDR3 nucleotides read TGTGCCAGCAGCCCCCCAGGGGGTTTTGGCGAGCAGTACTTC.

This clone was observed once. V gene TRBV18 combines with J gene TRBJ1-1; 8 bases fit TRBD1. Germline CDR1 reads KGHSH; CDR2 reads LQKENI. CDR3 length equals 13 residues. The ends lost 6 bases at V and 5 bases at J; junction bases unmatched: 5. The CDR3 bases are TGTGCCAGCTCCCGGACAGGGTGGACTGAAGCTTTCTTT. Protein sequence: CASSRTGWTEAFF.

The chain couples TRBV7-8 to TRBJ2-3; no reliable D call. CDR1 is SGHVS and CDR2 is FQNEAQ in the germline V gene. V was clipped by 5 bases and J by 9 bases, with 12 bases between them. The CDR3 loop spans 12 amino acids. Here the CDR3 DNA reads TGTGCCAGCAGCCTCGATTCCGGAACGCAGTATTTT. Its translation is CASSLDSGTQYF.

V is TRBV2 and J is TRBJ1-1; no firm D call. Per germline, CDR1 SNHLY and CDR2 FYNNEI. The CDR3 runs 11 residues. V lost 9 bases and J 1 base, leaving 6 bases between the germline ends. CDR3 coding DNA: TGTGCCAGTAAGAAGAACACTGAAGCTTTCTTT. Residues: CASKKNTEAFF.

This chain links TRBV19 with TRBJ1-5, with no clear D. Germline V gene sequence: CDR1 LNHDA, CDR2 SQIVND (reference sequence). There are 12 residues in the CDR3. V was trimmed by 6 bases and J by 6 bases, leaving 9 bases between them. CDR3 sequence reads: CASRSGFQPQHF. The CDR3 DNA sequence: TGTGCCAGTAGGTCGGGGTTTCAGCCCCAGCATTTT.

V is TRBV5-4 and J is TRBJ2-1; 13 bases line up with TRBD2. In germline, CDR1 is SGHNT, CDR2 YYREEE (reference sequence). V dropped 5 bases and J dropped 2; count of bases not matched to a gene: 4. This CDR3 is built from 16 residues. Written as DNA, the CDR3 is TGTGCCAGCAGGTCCGGACTAGCGGGGGCCTACAATGAGCAGTTCTTC. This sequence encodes CASRSGLAGAYNEQFF.

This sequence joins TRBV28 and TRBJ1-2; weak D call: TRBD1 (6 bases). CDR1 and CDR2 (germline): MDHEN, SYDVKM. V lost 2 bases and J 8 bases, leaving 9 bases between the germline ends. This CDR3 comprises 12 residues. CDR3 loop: CASSLQGYGYTF. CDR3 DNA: TGTGCCAGCAGTTTACAGGGGTACGGCTACACCTTC.

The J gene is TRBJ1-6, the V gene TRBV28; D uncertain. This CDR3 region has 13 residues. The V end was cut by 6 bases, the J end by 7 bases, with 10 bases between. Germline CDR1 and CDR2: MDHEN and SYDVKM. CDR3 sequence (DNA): TGTGCCAGCAGCAGTCGAGAAAATTCACCCCTCCACTTT. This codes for CASSSRENSPLHF. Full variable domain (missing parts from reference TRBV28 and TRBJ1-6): DVKVTQSSRYLVKRTGEKVFLECVQDMDHENMFWYRQDPGLGLRLIYFSYDVKMKEKGDIPEGYSVSREKKERFSLILESASTNQTSMYLCASSSRENSPLHFGNGTRLTVT.

For the CDR3, the DNA is TGTGCCAGTAGTATATTAAGGACTAGCGGTGGTGAGCAGTTCTTC. Residues: CASSILRTSGGEQFF. V usage is TRBV19 and J usage is TRBJ2-1, with TRBD2 matching over 10 bases. Germline V gives CDR1 LNHDA, CDR2 SQIVND (reference sequence). CDR3 length equals 15 residues. With 2 bases clipped from V and 9 bases from J, the junction kept 7 bases outside the gene matches.

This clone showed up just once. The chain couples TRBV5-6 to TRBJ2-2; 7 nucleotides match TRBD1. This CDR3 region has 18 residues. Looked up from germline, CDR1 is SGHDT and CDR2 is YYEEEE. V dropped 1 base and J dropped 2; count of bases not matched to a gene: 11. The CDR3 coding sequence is TGTGCCAGCAGCTTGCCGAACAGGGGAAGTGGAAACACCGGGGAGCTGTTTTTT. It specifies CASSLPNRGSGNTGELFF.

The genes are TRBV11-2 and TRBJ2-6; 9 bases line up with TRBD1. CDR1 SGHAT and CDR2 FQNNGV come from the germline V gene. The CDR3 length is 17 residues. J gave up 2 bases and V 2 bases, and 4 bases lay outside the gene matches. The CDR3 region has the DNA TGTGCCAGCAGCTTATACAGGGGGCGCGCTGGGGCCAACGTCCTGACTTTC. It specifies CASSLYRGRAGANVLTF.

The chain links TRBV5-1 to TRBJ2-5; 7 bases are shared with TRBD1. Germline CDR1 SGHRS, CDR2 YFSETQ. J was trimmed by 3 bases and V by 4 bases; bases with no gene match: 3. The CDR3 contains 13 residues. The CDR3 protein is CASSPGTEETQYF. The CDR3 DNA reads TGCGCCAGCAGCCCTGGGACAGAAGAGACCCAGTACTTC.

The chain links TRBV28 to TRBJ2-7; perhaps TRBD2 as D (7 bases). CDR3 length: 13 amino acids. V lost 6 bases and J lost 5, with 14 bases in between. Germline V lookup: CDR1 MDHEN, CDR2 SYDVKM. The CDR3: CASRKGGVNEQYF. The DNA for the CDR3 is TGTGCCAGCAGGAAAGGGGGGGTTAACGAGCAGTACTTC.

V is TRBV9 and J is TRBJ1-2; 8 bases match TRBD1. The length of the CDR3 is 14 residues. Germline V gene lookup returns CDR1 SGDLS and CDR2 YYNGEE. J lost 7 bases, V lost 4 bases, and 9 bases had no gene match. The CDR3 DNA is TGTGCCAGCAGCATCTCAGGGGGCGCGGGTGGCTACACCTTC. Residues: CASSISGGAGGYTF. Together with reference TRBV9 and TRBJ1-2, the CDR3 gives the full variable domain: DSGVTQTPKHLITATGQRVTLRCSPRSGDLSVYWYQQSLDQGLQFLIQYYNGEERAKGNILERFSAQQFPDLHSELNLSSLELGDSALYFCASSISGGAGGYTFGSGTRLTVV.

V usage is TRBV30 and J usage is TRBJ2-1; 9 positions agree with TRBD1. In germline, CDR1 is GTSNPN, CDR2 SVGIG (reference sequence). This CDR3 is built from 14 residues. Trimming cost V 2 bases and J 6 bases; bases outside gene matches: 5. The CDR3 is CAWSRGQGTNEQFF. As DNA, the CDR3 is TGTGCCTGGAGTCGGGGACAGGGTACCAATGAGCAGTTCTTC. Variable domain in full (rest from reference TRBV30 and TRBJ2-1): SQTIHQWPATLVQPVGSPLSLECTVEGTSNPNLYWYRQAAGRGLQLLFYSVGIGQISSEVPQNLSASRPQDRQFILSSKKLLLSDSGFYLCAWSRGQGTNEQFFGPGTRLTVL.

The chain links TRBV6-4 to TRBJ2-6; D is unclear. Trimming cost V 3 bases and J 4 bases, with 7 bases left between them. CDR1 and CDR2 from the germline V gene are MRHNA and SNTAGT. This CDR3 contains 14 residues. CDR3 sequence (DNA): TGTGCCAGCAGTGAAGAAGAAGGGGCCAACGTCCTGACTTTC. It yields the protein CASSEEEGANVLTF.

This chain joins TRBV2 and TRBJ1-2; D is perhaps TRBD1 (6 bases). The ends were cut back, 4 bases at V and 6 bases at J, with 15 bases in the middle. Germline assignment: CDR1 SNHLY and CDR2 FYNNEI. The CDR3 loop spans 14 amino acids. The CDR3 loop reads CASSGGQEWDGYTF. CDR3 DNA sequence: TGTGCCAGCAGTGGGGGGCAGGAGTGGGATGGCTACACCTTC. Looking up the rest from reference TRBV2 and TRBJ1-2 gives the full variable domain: EPEVTQTPSHQVTQMGQEVILRCVPISNHLYFYWYRQILGQKVEFLVSFYNNEISEKSEIFDDQFSVERPDGSNFTLKIRSTKLEDSAMYFCASSGGQEWDGYTFGSGTRLTVV.

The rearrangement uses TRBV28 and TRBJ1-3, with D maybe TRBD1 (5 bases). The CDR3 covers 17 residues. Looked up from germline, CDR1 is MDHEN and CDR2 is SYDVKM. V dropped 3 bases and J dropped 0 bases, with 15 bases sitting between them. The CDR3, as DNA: TGTGCCAGCAGTTTCGGTGGGGGGGAAACCTCTGGAAACACCATATATTTT. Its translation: CASSFGGGETSGNTIYF.

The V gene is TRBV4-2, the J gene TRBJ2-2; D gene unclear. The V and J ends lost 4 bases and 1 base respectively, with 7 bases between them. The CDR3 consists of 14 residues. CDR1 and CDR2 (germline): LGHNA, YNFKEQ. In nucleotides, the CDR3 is TGTGCCAGCAGCCCCTATCGGAACACCGGGGAGCTGTTTTTT. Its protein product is CASSPYRNTGELFF.

The CDR3 reads CASSIRVGNTEAFF. The CDR3 nucleotides read TGTGCCAGTAGTATTCGGGTGGGGAACACTGAAGCTTTCTTT. The chain links TRBV19 to TRBJ1-1; D is unresolved. Trimming left V 3 bases short and J 1 base short, with 9 bases between. The CDR3 spans 14 residues. Germline lookup yields CDR1 LNHDA and CDR2 SQIVND (reference sequence). The full variable domain, completed using reference TRBV19 and TRBJ1-1, is DGGITQSPKYLFRKEGQNVTLSCEQNLNHDAMYWYRQDPGQGLRLIYYSQIVNDFQKGDIAEGYSVSREKKESFPLTVTSAQKNPTAFYLCASSIRVGNTEAFFGQGTRLTVV.

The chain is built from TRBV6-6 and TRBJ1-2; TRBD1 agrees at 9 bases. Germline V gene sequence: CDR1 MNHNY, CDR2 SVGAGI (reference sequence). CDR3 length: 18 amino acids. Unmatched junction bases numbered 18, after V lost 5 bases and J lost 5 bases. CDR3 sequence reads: CASSHTGPGTGKMYGYTF. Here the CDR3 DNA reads TGTGCCAGCAGTCACACAGGCCCCGGGACAGGGAAAATGTATGGCTACACCTTC.

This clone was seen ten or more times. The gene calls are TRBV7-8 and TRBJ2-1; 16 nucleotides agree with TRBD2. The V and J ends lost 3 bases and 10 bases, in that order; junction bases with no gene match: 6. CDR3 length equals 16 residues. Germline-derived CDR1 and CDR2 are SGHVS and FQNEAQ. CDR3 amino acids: CASSLGLAGGPSEQFF. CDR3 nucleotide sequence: TGTGCCAGCAGCTTGGGACTAGCGGGGGGGCCATCCGAGCAGTTCTTC.

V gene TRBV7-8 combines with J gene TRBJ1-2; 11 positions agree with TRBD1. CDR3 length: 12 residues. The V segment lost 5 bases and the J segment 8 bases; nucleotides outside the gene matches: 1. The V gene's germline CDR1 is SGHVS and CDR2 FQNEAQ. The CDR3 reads CASSGQGAGYTF. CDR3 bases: TGTGCCAGCAGCGGACAGGGGGCAGGCTACACCTTC.

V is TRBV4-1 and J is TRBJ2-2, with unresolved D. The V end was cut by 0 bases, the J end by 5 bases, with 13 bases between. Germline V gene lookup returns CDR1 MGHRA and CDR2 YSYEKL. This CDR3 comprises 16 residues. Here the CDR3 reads CASSQEKDGWTGELFF. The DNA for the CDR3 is TGCGCCAGCAGCCAAGAGAAGGATGGGTGGACCGGGGAGCTGTTTTTT.